This T cell receptor beta chain was recorded in a study of chemoradiotherapy in HPV16-positive cancers (dated by TCRdb to between 2021 and 2023). About the investigation overall: Candidate HPV-specific T-cell clones and common TCR motifs were defined by functional T-cell assays performed on cells from a couple of HPV16-positive patients. The study asked whether T-cell immunity to the HPV oncoproteins E6 and E7 changes during chemoradiotherapy and whether this immunity affects survival. The candidate HPV-specific TCRs and motifs were then tracked in TCR repertoires from more than 85 patients with HPV-related cancers. General findings and caveats noted by the study authors: Among HPV16-positive patients, expansion of HPV-responsive T cells during chemoradiotherapy was associated with better recurrence-free survival. Expansion of candidate HPV-specific clones and E7-related TCR motifs was observed in the tumor microenvironment during treatment, whereas no such expansion was observed for non-HPV-specific T cells. The functional definition of HPV-specific T cells was derived from only a couple of HPV16-positive patients, and the survival association was reported for HPV16-positive patients.

Repertoires were sampled multiple times during chemoradiotherapy, which allowed clonal expansion in the tumor microenvironment to be followed. In regard to this clone: This clone's antigen is unknown. Within one base of it there is no much larger clone, and no base qualities were kept.

Library generation was performed with the immunoSEQ multiplex PCR assay. This immuneACCESS table, as held by TCRdb, lists in-frame sequences with V and J called but not all clones. Of the missing ones, under half trace to an unresolved V gene in checked studies; the others have no known cause. The sample table holds about 8,100 clones, of which 71% were seen once. The ten largest make up around 21% of the sample. For CDR1 and CDR2, the germline V gene lists SGHTA and FQGNSA. The germline ends are 12 bases apart after V is trimmed by 3 bases and J by 3 bases. Its CDR3 holds 15 amino acids, cysteine through phenylalanine. Only CDR3 DNA is held: 45 bases, read in frame from base 1.

Sample collection was performed from a patient who underwent chemoradiotherapy. This clonotype originated in a human donor with HPV-associated anogenital cancer. The sequence joins TRBV7-2 to TRBJ1-5; the D gene is perhaps TRBD1, on 5 matching bases. The CDR3 reads CASSFSQGVNQPQHF. The nucleotides are TGTGCCAGCAGCTTCTCGCAGGGCGTCAATCAGCCCCAGCATTTT. Beyond the CDR3, the reference TRBV7-2 and TRBJ1-5 genes provide the residues; the full variable domain reads: GAGVSQSPSNKVTEKGKDVELRCDPISGHTALYWYRQSLGQGLEFLIYFQGNSAPDKSGLPSDRFSAERTGGSVSTLTIQRTQQEDSAVYLCASSFSQGVNQPQHFGDGTRLSIL.